This entry features one T cell receptor beta chain sequence. The sample is drawn from a study of blood T cell repertoires in COVID-19. Study at large: Specimens from acute and convalescent COVID-19 originated in the United States, Italy and Spain. In each case, the material was cDNA or gDNA derived from T cells, B-cell-depleted T cells, or PBMCs.

CDR3 length: 15 residues. Germline values: CDR1 LGHDT, CDR2 YNNKEL (reference sequence). Trimming at V came to 3 bases and at J to 0 bases, leaving 1 base not matched to a gene. The data were produced by immunoSEQ multiplex PCR, yet TCRdb's version contains in-frame clones alone and is incomplete. The table records over 250,000 clones, under 90% of them present only once. The sequence was obtained from a man aged 45 to 65 with acute or convalescent COVID-19. The source material was peripheral blood. The chain recombines TRBV3-1 (or the pseudogene TRBV3-2) with TRBJ1-5; TRBD1 agrees at 8 bases. The DNA for the CDR3 is TGTGCCAGCAGCCATGGACAGGGTAGCAATCAGCCCCAGCATTTT. Amino acids: CASSHGQGSNQPQHF.